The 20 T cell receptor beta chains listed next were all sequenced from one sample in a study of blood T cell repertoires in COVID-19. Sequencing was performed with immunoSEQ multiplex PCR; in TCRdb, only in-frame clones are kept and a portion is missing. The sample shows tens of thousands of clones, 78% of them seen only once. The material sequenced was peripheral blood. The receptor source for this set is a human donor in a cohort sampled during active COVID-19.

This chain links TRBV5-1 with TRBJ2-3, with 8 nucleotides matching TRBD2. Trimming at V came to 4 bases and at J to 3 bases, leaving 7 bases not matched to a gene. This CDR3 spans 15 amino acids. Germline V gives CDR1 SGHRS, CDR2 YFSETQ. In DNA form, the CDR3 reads TGCGCCAGCAGCCCACTAGCGGTAGATACAGATACGCAGTATTTT. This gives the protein CASSPLAVDTDTQYF.

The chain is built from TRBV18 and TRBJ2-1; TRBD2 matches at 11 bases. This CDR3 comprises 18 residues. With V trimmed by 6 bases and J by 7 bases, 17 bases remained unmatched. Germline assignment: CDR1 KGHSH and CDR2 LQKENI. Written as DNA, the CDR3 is TGTGCCAGCTCTACAAATGAGGTAGCGGGAGGGCCCTGGAATGAGCAGTTCTTC. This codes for CASSTNEVAGGPWNEQFF. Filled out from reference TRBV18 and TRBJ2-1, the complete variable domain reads NAGVMQNPRHLVRRRGQEARLRCSPMKGHSHVYWYRQLPEEGLKFMVYLQKENIIDESGMPKERFSAEFPKEGPSILRIQQVVRGDSAAYFCASSTNEVAGGPWNEQFFGPGTRLTVL.

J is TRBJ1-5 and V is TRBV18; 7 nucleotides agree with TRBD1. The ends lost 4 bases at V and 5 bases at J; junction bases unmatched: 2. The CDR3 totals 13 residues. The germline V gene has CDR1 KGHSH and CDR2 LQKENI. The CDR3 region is CASSQGTDQPQHF. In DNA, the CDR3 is TGTGCCAGCTCACAAGGGACAGATCAGCCCCAGCATTTT. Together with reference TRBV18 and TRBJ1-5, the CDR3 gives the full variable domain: NAGVMQNPRHLVRRRGQEARLRCSPMKGHSHVYWYRQLPEEGLKFMVYLQKENIIDESGMPKERFSAEFPKEGPSILRIQQVVRGDSAAYFCASSQGTDQPQHFGDGTRLSIL.

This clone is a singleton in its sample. The CDR3 spells CASSEALTANYGYTF. The CDR3 nucleotides read TGTGCCAGCAGTGAAGCGCTCACAGCCAACTATGGCTACACCTTC. V usage is TRBV2 and J usage is TRBJ1-2; D unresolved. Trimming pared 0 bases from V and 2 bases from J, leaving 10 bases between. Germline lookup yields CDR1 SNHLY and CDR2 FYNNEI. The CDR3 spans 15 residues.

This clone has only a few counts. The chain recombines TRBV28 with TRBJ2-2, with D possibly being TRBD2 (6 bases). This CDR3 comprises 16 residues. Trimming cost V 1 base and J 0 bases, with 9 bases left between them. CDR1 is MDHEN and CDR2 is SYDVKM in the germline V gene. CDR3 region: CASSLLADSNTGELFF. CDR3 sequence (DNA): TGTGCCAGCAGTTTATTAGCGGACTCGAACACCGGGGAGCTGTTTTTT.

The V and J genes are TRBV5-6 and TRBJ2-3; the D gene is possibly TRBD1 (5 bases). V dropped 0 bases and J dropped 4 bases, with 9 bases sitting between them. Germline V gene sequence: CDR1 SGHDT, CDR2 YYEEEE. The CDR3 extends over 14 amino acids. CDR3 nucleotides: TGTGCCAGCAGCTTGGTGCAGGGTGCAGATACGCAGTATTTT. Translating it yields CASSLVQGADTQYF.

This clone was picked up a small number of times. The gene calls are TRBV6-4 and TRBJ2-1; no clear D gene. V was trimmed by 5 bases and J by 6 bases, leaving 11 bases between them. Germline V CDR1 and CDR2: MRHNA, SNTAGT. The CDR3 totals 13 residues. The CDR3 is CASSLTPSNEQFF. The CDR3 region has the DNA TGTGCCAGCAGTCTCACACCTAGCAATGAGCAGTTCTTC.

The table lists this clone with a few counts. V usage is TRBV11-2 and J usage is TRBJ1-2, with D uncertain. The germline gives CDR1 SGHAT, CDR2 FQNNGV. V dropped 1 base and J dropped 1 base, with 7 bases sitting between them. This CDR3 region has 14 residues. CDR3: CASSLGASNYGYTF. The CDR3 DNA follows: TGTGCCAGCAGCTTAGGGGCCAGTAACTATGGCTACACCTTC. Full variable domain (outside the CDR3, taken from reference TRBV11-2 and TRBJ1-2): EAGVAQSPRYKIIEKRQSVAFWCNPISGHATLYWYQQILGQGPKLLIQFQNNGVVDDSQLPKDRFSAERLKGVDSTLKIQPAKLEDSAVYLCASSLGASNYGYTFGSGTRLTVV.

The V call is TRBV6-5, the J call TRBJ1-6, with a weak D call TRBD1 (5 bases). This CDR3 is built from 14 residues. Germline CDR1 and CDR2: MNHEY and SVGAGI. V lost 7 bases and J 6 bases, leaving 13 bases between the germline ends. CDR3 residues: CASTDPGFNSPLHF. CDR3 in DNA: TGTGCCAGCACGGATCCAGGGTTTAATTCACCCCTCCACTTT.

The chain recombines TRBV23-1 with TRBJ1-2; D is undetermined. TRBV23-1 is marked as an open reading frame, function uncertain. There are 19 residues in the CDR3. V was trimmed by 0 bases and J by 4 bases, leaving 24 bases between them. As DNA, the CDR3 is TGCGCCAGCAGTCAATCGGTCATCAAGTTGGCGGGCGACTTCTATGGCTACACCTTC. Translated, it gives CASSQSVIKLAGDFYGYTF.

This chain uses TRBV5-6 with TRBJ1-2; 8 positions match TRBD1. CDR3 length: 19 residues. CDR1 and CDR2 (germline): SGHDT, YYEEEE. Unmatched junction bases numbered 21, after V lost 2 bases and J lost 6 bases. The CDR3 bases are TGTGCCAGCAGCTTCCCCTGGACAGGGCCAAATTTCCCTGCCGATGGCTACACCTTC. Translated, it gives CASSFPWTGPNFPADGYTF.

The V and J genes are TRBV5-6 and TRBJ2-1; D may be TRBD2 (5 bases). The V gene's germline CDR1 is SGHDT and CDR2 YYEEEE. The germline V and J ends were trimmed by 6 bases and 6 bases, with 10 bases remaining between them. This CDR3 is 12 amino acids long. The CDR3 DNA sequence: TGTGCCAGCACCGGAGGCGGCAATGAGCAGTTCTTC. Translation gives CASTGGGNEQFF.

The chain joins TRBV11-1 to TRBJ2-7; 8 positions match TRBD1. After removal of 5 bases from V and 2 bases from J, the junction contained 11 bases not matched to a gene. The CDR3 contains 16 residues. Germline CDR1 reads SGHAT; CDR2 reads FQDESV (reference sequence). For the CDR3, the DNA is TGTGCCAGCAGCGACGGAGACAGGGGCGAGCCCTACGAGCAGTACTTC. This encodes CASSDGDRGEPYEQYF.

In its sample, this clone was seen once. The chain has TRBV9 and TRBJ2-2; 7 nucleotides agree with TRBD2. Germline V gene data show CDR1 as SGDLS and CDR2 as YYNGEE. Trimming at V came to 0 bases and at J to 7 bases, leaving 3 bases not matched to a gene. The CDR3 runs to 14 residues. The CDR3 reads CASSVGGGDGELFF. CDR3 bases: TGTGCCAGCAGCGTAGGCGGGGGAGACGGGGAGCTGTTTTTT.

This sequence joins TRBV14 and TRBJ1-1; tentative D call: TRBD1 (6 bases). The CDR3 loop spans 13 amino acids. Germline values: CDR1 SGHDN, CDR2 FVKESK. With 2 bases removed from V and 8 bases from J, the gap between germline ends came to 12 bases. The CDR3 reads CASSQQAGTEAFF. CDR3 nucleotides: TGTGCCAGCAGCCAACAGGCAGGGACAGAAGCTTTCTTT. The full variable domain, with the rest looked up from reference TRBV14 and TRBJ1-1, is EAGVTQFPSHSVIEKGQTVTLRCDPISGHDNLYWYRRVMGKEIKFLLHFVKESKQDESGMPNNRFLAERTGGTYSTLKVQPAELEDSGVYFCASSQQAGTEAFFGQGTRLTVV.

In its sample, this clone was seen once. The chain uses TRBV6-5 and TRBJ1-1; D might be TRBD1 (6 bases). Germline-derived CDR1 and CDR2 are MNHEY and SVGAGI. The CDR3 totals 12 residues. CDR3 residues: CASRRGETEAFF. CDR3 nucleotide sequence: TGTGCTAGCCGCAGGGGAGAAACTGAAGCTTTCTTT.

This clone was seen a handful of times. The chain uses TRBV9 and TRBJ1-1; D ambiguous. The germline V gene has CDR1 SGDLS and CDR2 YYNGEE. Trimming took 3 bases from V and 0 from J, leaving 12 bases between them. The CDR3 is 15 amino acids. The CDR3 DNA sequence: TGTGCCAGCAGCGCTGAGGGCAGTGTGAACACTGAAGCTTTCTTT. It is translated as CASSAEGSVNTEAFF. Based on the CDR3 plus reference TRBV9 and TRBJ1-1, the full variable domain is DSGVTQTPKHLITATGQRVTLRCSPRSGDLSVYWYQQSLDQGLQFLIQYYNGEERAKGNILERFSAQQFPDLHSELNLSSLELGDSALYFCASSAEGSVNTEAFFGQGTRLTVV.

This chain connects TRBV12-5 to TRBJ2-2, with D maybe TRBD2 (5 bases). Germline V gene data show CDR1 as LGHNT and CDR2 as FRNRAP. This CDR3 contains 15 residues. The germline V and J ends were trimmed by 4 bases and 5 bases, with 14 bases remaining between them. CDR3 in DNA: TGTGCTAGTGGTTCGTGGGGTTCGGGGACCGGGGAGCTGTTTTTT. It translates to CASGSWGSGTGELFF.

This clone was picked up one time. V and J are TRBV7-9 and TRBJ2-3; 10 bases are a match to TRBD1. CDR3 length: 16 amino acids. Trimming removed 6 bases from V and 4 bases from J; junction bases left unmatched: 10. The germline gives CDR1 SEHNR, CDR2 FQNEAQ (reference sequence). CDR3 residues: CASRGAGQGSPDTQYF. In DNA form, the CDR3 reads TGTGCCAGCAGGGGGGCGGGACAGGGGTCGCCAGATACGCAGTATTTT.

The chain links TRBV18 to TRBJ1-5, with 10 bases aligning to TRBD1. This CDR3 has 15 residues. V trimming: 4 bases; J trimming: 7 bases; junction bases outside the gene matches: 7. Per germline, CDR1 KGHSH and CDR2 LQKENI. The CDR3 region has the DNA TGTGCCAGCTCACTCCCCGGGACAGGGGTCCAGCCCCAGCATTTT. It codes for CASSLPGTGVQPQHF.